This TCR beta chain was sequenced during a study of blood T cell repertoires in COVID-19. On the study more broadly: Whether acute or convalescent, the COVID-19 samples came from the United States, Italy and Spain. Sources were T cells, B-cell-depleted T cells, or PBMCs; the material itself was cDNA or gDNA.

Original handling: Amplification with reference gene primers provided the estimates of nucleated cell counts. Repertoires were generated with immunoSEQ multiplex PCR, while TCRdb's copy carries only in-frame clones and drops some. Clone size and V and J calls were adopted from that table, with D and trimming inferred from the DNA. The repertoire holds approximately 300,000 clones, with approximately 90% as singletons. V shed 3 bases and J shed 0 bases, with 9 bases lying between them. CDR3 length: 15 amino acids. Per germline, CDR1 SEHNR and CDR2 FQNEAQ (reference sequence). Seattle patients were enrolled while actively infected and followed longitudinally.

J is TRBJ2-1 and V is TRBV7-9; the D is unclear. The sample consisted of peripheral blood. This TCR was sampled from a woman aged 50 to 60 with COVID-19, enrolled during active disease. The CDR3 sequence: CASSFPPSSYNEQFF. CDR3 DNA: TGTGCCAGCAGCTTCCCTCCTAGCTCCTACAATGAGCAGTTCTTC. The entire variable domain, with the rest obtained from reference TRBV7-9 and TRBJ2-1, is as follows: DTGVSQNPRHKITKRGQNVTFRCDPISEHNRLYWYRQTLGQGPEFLTYFQNEAQLEKSRLLSDRFSAERPKGSFSTLEIQRTEQGDSAMYLCASSFPPSSYNEQFFGPGTRLTVL.